Following are 29 T cell receptor beta chains from one sample sequenced in a study of blood T cell repertoires in COVID-19. Clones were read by immunoSEQ multiplex PCR, and TCRdb kept only the in-frame ones, dropping some. The repertoire has roughly 220,000 clones, nearly 90% of them found once; the top ten carry roughly 16%. The sample consisted of PBMCs or T cells enriched from blood (not recorded which). The receptor source for this set is a man under 40 who had been exposed to COVID-19.

V gene TRBV2 combines with J gene TRBJ1-3, with D possibly being TRBD1 (5 bases). Trimming left V 2 bases short and J 6 bases short, with 17 bases between. Germline V gives CDR1 SNHLY, CDR2 FYNNEI. The length of the CDR3 is 16 residues. CDR3 bases: TGTGCCAGCAGTGAATTGGCAGGGCGTGGGGAAAACACCATATATTTT. Translation gives CASSELAGRGENTIYF.

This sequence joins TRBV3-1 (or the pseudogene TRBV3-2) and TRBJ1-6; no definite D call. Looked up from germline, CDR1 is LGHDT and CDR2 is YNNKEL (reference sequence). This CDR3 comprises 12 residues. Between the trimmed V and J ends, which lost 0 bases and 9 bases, there was a span of 3 bases. CDR3 nucleotides: TGTGCCAGCAGCCAAGATCTTTCACCCCTCCACTTT. Its translation: CASSQDLSPLHF.

V gene TRBV5-1 combines with J gene TRBJ2-2, with D unresolved. The length of the CDR3 is 15 residues. The V gene lost 4 bases and the J gene lost 6 bases, with 16 bases spanning the gap. CDR1 is SGHRS and CDR2 is YFSETQ in the germline V gene. In DNA, the CDR3 is TGCGCCAGCAGCCTACGACTGGGTGACGCCGGGGAGCTGTTTTTT. Its protein product is CASSLRLGDAGELFF. The full variable domain, its missing parts supplied by reference TRBV5-1 and TRBJ2-2, is KAGVTQTPRYLIKTRGQQVTLSCSPISGHRSVSWYQQTPGQGLQFLFEYFSETQRNKGNFPGRFSGRQFSNSRSEMNVSTLELGDSALYLCASSLRLGDAGELFFGEGSRLTVL.

This chain links TRBV6-1 with TRBJ2-5; a possible D gene is TRBD1 (7 bases). The V gene's germline CDR1 is MNHNS and CDR2 SASEGT. Trimming took off 3 bases at V and 5 bases at J, with 13 bases between the two ends. CDR3 length: 14 amino acids. The CDR3 loop reads CASSEGGQPETQYF. As DNA, the CDR3 is TGTGCCAGCAGTGAGGGGGGACAGCCGGAGACCCAGTACTTC.

The CDR3 DNA sequence: TGTGCCAGCAGCCGAGCCAGGGAAGGAATGTCCTTCTATAATTCACCCCTCCACTTT. As protein: CASSRAREGMSFYNSPLHF. This chain joins TRBV7-8 and TRBJ1-6; D might be TRBD1 (5 bases). V was clipped by 5 bases and J by 3 bases, with 23 bases between them. Germline assignment: CDR1 SGHVS and CDR2 FQNEAQ. The CDR3 consists of 19 residues.

The CDR3 spells CASSLPKAPPAGPAYNEQFF. As DNA, the CDR3 is TGTGCCAGCAGCTTACCCAAGGCCCCACCAGCGGGGCCGGCCTACAATGAGCAGTTCTTC. The V and J genes are TRBV7-6 and TRBJ2-1; 7 bases are shared with TRBD2. CDR1 is SGHVS and CDR2 is FNYEAQ in the germline V gene. The CDR3 runs to 20 residues. V lost 2 bases, J lost 2 bases, and 18 bases stayed unmatched.

The chain is built from TRBV30 and TRBJ2-7; D might be TRBD1 (6 bases). The CDR3 loop spans 12 amino acids. The germline CDR1 and CDR2 sequences are GTSNPN and SVGIG (reference sequence). V lost 5 bases and J 4 bases, leaving 12 bases between the germline ends. CDR3: CAWGRRGYEQYF. In DNA form, the CDR3 reads TGTGCCTGGGGGAGAAGGGGGTACGAGCAGTACTTC. Full variable domain (outside the CDR3, taken from reference TRBV30 and TRBJ2-7): SQTIHQWPATLVQPVGSPLSLECTVEGTSNPNLYWYRQAAGRGLQLLFYSVGIGQISSEVPQNLSASRPQDRQFILSSKKLLLSDSGFYLCAWGRRGYEQYFGPGTRLTVT.

The J gene is TRBJ1-3, the V gene TRBV5-1, with D perhaps matching TRBD1 (6 bases). V was shortened by 1 base and J by 2 bases, with 10 bases between the two germline ends. Germline loops: CDR1 SGHRS, CDR2 YFSETQ. The CDR3 contains 15 residues. The CDR3 DNA reads TGCGCCAGCAGCTTGACAGGGAACCCTGGAAACACCATATATTTT. It is translated as CASSLTGNPGNTIYF.

V and J are TRBV11-1 and TRBJ1-5; unclear D gene. The CDR3 runs 13 residues. Germline V gene data show CDR1 as SGHAT and CDR2 as FQDESV (reference sequence). V lost 1 base, J lost 7 bases, and 8 bases lay in between. This chain's CDR3 is CASSLDPGQPQHF. The CDR3 coding sequence is TGTGCCAGCAGCTTAGACCCGGGGCAGCCCCAGCATTTT. The complete variable domain, with remaining parts taken from reference TRBV11-1 and TRBJ1-5, reads EAEVAQSPRYKITEKSQAVAFWCDPISGHATLYWYRQILGQGPELLVQFQDESVVDDSQLPKDRFSAERLKGVDSTLKIQPAELGDSAMYLCASSLDPGQPQHFGDGTRLSIL.

The genes are TRBV27 and TRBJ1-2; 7 nucleotides match TRBD1. Trimming took 3 bases from V and 4 from J; bases not matched to a gene: 11. There are 16 residues in the CDR3. Per germline, CDR1 MNHEY and CDR2 SMNVEV (reference sequence). The CDR3 DNA reads as TGTGCCAGCAGTTTCCTCACACCGACAGGGTGCTATGGCTACACCTTC. This codes for CASSFLTPTGCYGYTF.

The V gene is TRBV5-1, the J gene TRBJ1-2, with TRBD1 matching 9 bases. The trim removed 4 bases at V and 14 bases at J, leaving 12 bases unmatched. The V gene's germline CDR1 is SGHRS and CDR2 YFSETQ. There are 13 residues in the CDR3. CDR3: CASSVPGTGHRTF. For the CDR3, the DNA is TGCGCCAGCAGCGTTCCCGGGACAGGGCACAGAACCTTC.

This clone was seen a few times. The genes are TRBV6-5 and TRBJ1-3; D is perhaps TRBD1 (5 bases). The V end lost 2 bases, the J end lost 3 bases, and 11 bases lay between the germline ends. Germline assignment: CDR1 MNHEY and CDR2 SVGAGI. This CDR3 comprises 15 residues. The CDR3 nucleotides are TGTGCCAGCAGTTACATGGGGCAAATTGGAAACACCATATATTTT. Encoded protein: CASSYMGQIGNTIYF.

The chain carries TRBV7-3 and TRBJ2-1; 7 positions agree with TRBD1. CDR3 length equals 16 residues. Germline V gene sequence: CDR1 SGHTA, CDR2 FQGTGA. With 0 bases clipped from V and 7 bases from J, the junction kept 9 bases outside the gene matches. The CDR3 spells CASSLTWDSGRNEQFF. The CDR3 DNA is TGTGCCAGCAGCTTAACCTGGGACAGCGGAAGAAATGAGCAGTTCTTC.

The chain combines TRBV27 with TRBJ1-1, with D unclear. The CDR3 consists of 14 residues. Germline V CDR1 and CDR2: MNHEY, SMNVEV (reference sequence). V lost 0 bases to trimming and J lost 1 base, with 6 bases between them. The CDR3 reads CASSLSRGNTEAFF. DNA for the CDR3: TGTGCCAGCAGTTTATCGCGGGGGAACACTGAAGCTTTCTTT.

This clone appeared once. The sample contains more than one DNA sequence encoding this CDR3. V gene TRBV7-2 combines with J gene TRBJ2-7, with D possibly matching TRBD2 (5 bases). Germline CDR1 SGHTA, CDR2 FQGNSA. The V gene lost 3 bases and the J gene lost 3 bases, with 9 bases spanning the gap. The CDR3 has 13 residues. The CDR3 region is CASSFEGSYEQYF. The CDR3, as DNA: TGTGCCAGCAGCTTCGAGGGAAGCTACGAGCAGTACTTC.

The chain carries TRBV6-5 and TRBJ1-1; 8 positions match TRBD1. The CDR3 has 15 amino acids. The germline V gene has CDR1 MNHEY and CDR2 SVGAGI. V dropped 3 bases and J dropped 4; count of bases not matched to a gene: 7. CDR3 region: CASSYTTDRGTEAFF. The CDR3 bases are TGTGCCAGCAGTTATACTACTGACAGGGGCACTGAAGCTTTCTTT.

The genes are TRBV20-1 and TRBJ2-5, with D perhaps matching TRBD1 (6 bases). The V end was cut by 3 bases, the J end by 4 bases, with 15 bases between. There are 14 residues in the CDR3. Germline lookup yields CDR1 DFQATT and CDR2 SNEGSKA (reference sequence). The CDR3 sequence is CSASPSGALETQYF. The CDR3 nucleotides are TGCAGTGCTAGTCCCTCAGGGGCGTTAGAGACCCAGTACTTC.

The J gene is TRBJ2-2, the V gene TRBV11-3; TRBD2 matches 13 bases. The CDR3 spans 20 residues. Germline V gives CDR1 SGHNT, CDR2 YENEEA. V shed 2 bases and J 3 bases; nucleotides not matched to a gene: 12. The chain's CDR3 is CASSLNFTSGGAWHTGELFF. The CDR3 nucleotides read TGTGCCAGCAGCTTAAATTTTACTAGCGGGGGGGCCTGGCACACCGGGGAGCTGTTTTTT.

The chain couples TRBV19 to TRBJ2-3; a possible D gene is TRBD2 (6 bases). The V gene's germline CDR1 is LNHDA and CDR2 SQIVND (reference sequence). CDR3 size: 14 residues. With 8 bases removed from V and 3 bases from J, the gap between germline ends came to 15 bases. This chain's CDR3 is CASGSGTDTDTQYF. The CDR3 DNA follows: TGTGCCAGTGGATCTGGGACTGATACAGATACGCAGTATTTT. Looking up the rest from reference TRBV19 and TRBJ2-3 gives the full variable domain: DGGITQSPKYLFRKEGQNVTLSCEQNLNHDAMYWYRQDPGQGLRLIYYSQIVNDFQKGDIAEGYSVSREKKESFPLTVTSAQKNPTAFYLCASGSGTDTDTQYFGPGTRLTVL.

The genes are TRBV19 and TRBJ1-2; 8 bases agree with TRBD1. Per germline, CDR1 LNHDA and CDR2 SQIVND (reference sequence). This CDR3 has 17 residues. With V trimmed by 3 bases and J by 4 bases, 13 bases remained unmatched. For the CDR3, the DNA is TGTGCCAGTAGTATTAGCCGCGCAGGGGGCGCTGGCTATGGCTACACCTTC. This encodes CASSISRAGGAGYGYTF.

This chain links TRBV7-2 with TRBJ2-3, with D uncertain. V was pared by 3 bases and J by 1 base, with 11 bases between. The CDR3 is made up of 15 amino acids. Germline CDR1 is SGHTA and CDR2 is FQGNSA. This CDR3 reads CASSLSGVRTDTQYF. CDR3 bases: TGTGCCAGCAGCTTGTCGGGTGTCCGCACAGATACGCAGTATTTT.

The rearrangement joins TRBV4-1 to TRBJ1-6; 8 bases are shared with TRBD1. This CDR3 spans 18 amino acids. The trim removed 1 base at V and 0 bases at J, leaving 5 bases unmatched. Germline V CDR1 and CDR2: MGHRA, YSYEKL. The CDR3 sequence is CASSQGTGSGSYNSPLHF. CDR3 bases: TGCGCCAGCAGCCAAGGGACAGGGTCGGGCTCCTATAATTCACCCCTCCACTTT.

This rearrangement joins TRBV7-9 to TRBJ1-1; D uncertain. Trimming removed 5 bases from V and 6 bases from J, with 13 bases in between. The CDR3 is made up of 13 amino acids. The germline V gene encodes CDR1 SEHNR and CDR2 FQNEAQ (reference sequence). The CDR3 here is CASSIHPGSEAFF. The DNA of the CDR3 is TGTGCCAGCAGCATTCACCCGGGGTCTGAAGCTTTCTTT.

This chain uses TRBV3-1 (or the pseudogene TRBV3-2) with TRBJ1-3, with D tentatively TRBD1 (6 bases). The CDR3 contains 19 residues. Between the trimmed V and J ends, which lost 0 bases and 4 bases, there was a span of 22 bases. Germline V gene sequence: CDR1 LGHDT, CDR2 YNNKEL (reference sequence). CDR3 sequence (DNA): TGTGCCAGCAGCCAAGAGGCCAGGGGCTTAAGGGAGAAGGGAAACACCATATATTTT. It is translated as CASSQEARGLREKGNTIYF.

The chain couples TRBV6-2 or TRBV6-3 to TRBJ1-1; 7 bases align to TRBD1. The CDR3 consists of 12 residues. The germline V gene has CDR1 MNHEY and CDR2 SVGEGT. The V and J ends lost 5 bases and 10 bases, in that order; junction bases with no gene match: 7. The CDR3 DNA follows: TGTGCCAGCAGTGAGTGGGCAGGGGGAGCTTTCTTT. It encodes CASSEWAGGAFF.

This chain uses TRBV9 with TRBJ2-3; 7 nucleotides match TRBD2. The CDR3 consists of 14 residues. CDR1 is SGDLS, CDR2 YYNGEE, per germline. With 2 bases clipped from V and 3 bases from J, the junction kept 3 bases outside the gene matches. This CDR3 is CASSVSGDTDTQYF. DNA for the CDR3: TGTGCCAGCAGCGTCAGCGGGGATACAGATACGCAGTATTTT.

The count of this clone is one. The V call is TRBV5-8, the J call TRBJ2-1; D perhaps matches TRBD2 (5 bases). The CDR3 totals 14 residues. CDR1 and CDR2 from the germline V gene are SGHTS and YDEGEE. Trimming took off 2 bases at V and 1 base at J, with 7 bases between the two ends. The CDR3 is CASSLGSSYNEQFF. The CDR3 DNA reads as TGTGCCAGCAGCTTAGGGAGTTCCTACAATGAGCAGTTCTTC.

V usage is TRBV14 and J usage is TRBJ1-5; no clear D gene. The CDR3 runs to 13 residues. Germline loops: CDR1 SGHDN, CDR2 FVKESK. Trimming stripped 4 bases from V and 4 bases from J, with 8 bases between. CDR3 residues: CASSRTTNQPQHF. The DNA for the CDR3 is TGTGCCAGCAGCCGAACCACAAATCAGCCCCAGCATTTT. Complete variable domain (other parts from reference TRBV14 and TRBJ1-5): EAGVTQFPSHSVIEKGQTVTLRCDPISGHDNLYWYRRVMGKEIKFLLHFVKESKQDESGMPNNRFLAERTGGTYSTLKVQPAELEDSGVYFCASSRTTNQPQHFGDGTRLSIL.

The chain carries TRBV12-3 or TRBV12-4 and TRBJ2-7; 8 bases are a match to TRBD1. Trimming removed 7 bases from V and 2 bases from J; junction bases left unmatched: 4. The CDR3 extends over 13 amino acids. The CDR3: CASKHRGTYEQYF. The CDR3 DNA reads TGTGCCAGCAAACACAGGGGGACCTACGAGCAGTACTTC.